Many counts were recorded for the clone carrying this T cell receptor (beta chain). Combining a sample-barcoded 5' primer with a J-beta primer mix, a second PCR ran for 7 to 11 cycles. TCRdb analysed the 5' RACE reads with MiXCR anew, one entry per CDR3 protein. This table holds 650,000 to 700,000 distinct CDR3 sequences, about 30% found once. These data originate in a study of blood T cells in healthy people across ages. The CDR3 loop spans 13 amino acids. From germline, CDR1 is SGHDT and CDR2 YYEEEE. Between the trimmed V and J ends, which lost 3 bases and 9 bases, there was a span of 13 bases. The chain is built from TRBV5-6 and TRBJ2-4; D is uncertain. This receptor was identified in a woman older than 75 in good health. Source material: blood. DNA for the CDR3: TGTGCCAGCAGCTCCAGCCTAGTTTCCATTCAGTACTTC. Its translation: CASSSSLVSIQYF.